The 28 T cell receptor beta chains presented below share a single source sample, sequenced in a study of blood T cell repertoires in COVID-19. Here immunoSEQ multiplex PCR was the method, and the copy in TCRdb shows in-frame clones only, minus some. The data hold roughly 210,000 clones, with around four fifths observed a single time. Specimen: peripheral blood. The receptor set was obtained from a woman of 80 years or more with COVID-19, enrolled during active disease.

The gene calls are TRBV18 and TRBJ1-1; TRBD1 matches at 8 bases. CDR1 is KGHSH and CDR2 is LQKENI in the germline V gene. The V segment lost 2 bases and the J segment 5 bases; nucleotides outside the gene matches: 1. The length of the CDR3 is 13 residues. The CDR3: CASSPYRGTEAFF. CDR3 coding DNA: TGTGCCAGCTCACCATACAGGGGGACTGAAGCTTTCTTT.

CDR3 in amino acids: CASRPQGGPGNTIYF. The CDR3 region has the DNA TGTGCCAGCAGGCCTCAGGGAGGGCCCGGAAACACCATATATTTT. The V and J genes are TRBV14 and TRBJ1-3; maybe TRBD1 (5 bases). Germline CDR1 and CDR2: SGHDN and FVKESK. CDR3 length: 15 amino acids. V was pared by 6 bases and J by 4 bases, with 16 bases between. The entire variable domain, with the rest obtained from reference TRBV14 and TRBJ1-3, is as follows: EAGVTQFPSHSVIEKGQTVTLRCDPISGHDNLYWYRRVMGKEIKFLLHFVKESKQDESGMPNNRFLAERTGGTYSTLKVQPAELEDSGVYFCASRPQGGPGNTIYFGEGSWLTVV.

V usage is TRBV30 and J usage is TRBJ1-4; 9 bases agree with TRBD1. Trimming removed 3 bases from V and 8 bases from J; junction bases left unmatched: 7. CDR1 is GTSNPN and CDR2 is SVGIG in the germline V gene (reference sequence). The CDR3 is 14 amino acids. In DNA form, the CDR3 reads TGTGCCTGGAGAGATACAGGGGGCGCGGAAAAACTGTTTTTT. It codes for CAWRDTGGAEKLFF.

The V gene is TRBV7-8, the J gene TRBJ2-1, with D perhaps matching TRBD2 (8 bases). V dropped 11 bases and J dropped 2 bases, with 25 bases sitting between them. Per germline, CDR1 SGHVS and CDR2 FQNEAQ. The CDR3 is 17 amino acids. CDR3 nucleotide sequence: TGTGCCGAACAGGGGAGGCCAGCGGGGGCCCCCTACAATGAGCAGTTCTTC. Translated: CAEQGRPAGAPYNEQFF.

V gene TRBV24-1 combines with J gene TRBJ2-2; TRBD2 is a possible D gene (5 bases). Trimming removed 3 bases from V and 8 bases from J, with 15 bases in between. Looked up from germline, CDR1 is KGHDR and CDR2 is SFDVKD. The CDR3 runs to 15 residues. CDR3 amino acids: CATSDPTTRGGELFF. DNA of the CDR3: TGTGCCACCAGTGATCCGACCACCCGGGGAGGGGAGCTGTTTTTT.

The J gene is TRBJ2-1, the V gene TRBV11-2; 14 bases are shared with TRBD2. Trimming took 2 bases from V and 4 from J; bases not matched to a gene: 7. CDR1 and CDR2 from the germline V gene are SGHAT and FQNNGV. The CDR3 is made up of 18 amino acids. Written as DNA, the CDR3 is TGTGCCAGCAGCTTAAACGGACTAGCGGGGGGCCCATACAATGAGCAGTTCTTC. This codes for CASSLNGLAGGPYNEQFF.

The V call is TRBV12-3 or TRBV12-4, the J call TRBJ1-2; 8 bases align to TRBD1. V lost 5 bases, J lost 12 bases, and 8 bases stayed unmatched. CDR3 length equals 12 residues. DNA for the CDR3: TGTGCCAGCAGTAACCGACAGGGGAAGGACACCTTC. It yields the protein CASSNRQGKDTF.

This chain joins TRBV27 and TRBJ1-4; possible D gene TRBD1, 6 bases. The CDR3 contains 16 residues. Trimming pared 6 bases from V and 0 bases from J, leaving 14 bases between. The germline CDR1 and CDR2 sequences are MNHEY and SMNVEV (reference sequence). The CDR3 spells CASSPDRLATNEKLFF. Here the CDR3 DNA reads TGTGCCAGCAGCCCCGACAGGCTTGCAACTAATGAAAAACTGTTTTTT.

The chain couples TRBV3-1 (or the pseudogene TRBV3-2) to TRBJ1-2; 7 bases match TRBD1. Germline V gives CDR1 LGHDT, CDR2 YNNKEL (reference sequence). V lost 8 bases and J lost 1; bases outside the gene matches: 10. CDR3 size: 15 residues. This CDR3 is CASRRTGTFNYGYTF. The CDR3, as DNA: TGTGCCAGCCGACGGACAGGAACTTTTAACTATGGCTACACCTTC.

This rearrangement joins TRBV4-3 to TRBJ2-3; 12 positions agree with TRBD2. Germline V CDR1 and CDR2: LGHNA, YSLEER. The CDR3 loop spans 18 amino acids. J gave up 3 bases and V 0 bases, and 7 bases lay outside the gene matches. The CDR3 DNA is TGCGCCAGCAGCCAAGATGGGAGGCTAGCGGGGGGGACAGATACGCAGTATTTT. Protein product: CASSQDGRLAGGTDTQYF.

V usage is TRBV2 and J usage is TRBJ1-2; 10 positions match TRBD1. From germline, CDR1 is SNHLY and CDR2 FYNNEI. The CDR3 sequence is 14 residues long. V was pared by 10 bases and J by 3 bases, with 8 bases of the junction left unmatched. This CDR3 reads CATRAGQGDYGYTF. In DNA, the CDR3 is TGTGCCACCAGGGCCGGACAGGGGGACTATGGCTACACCTTC.

The gene calls are TRBV2 and TRBJ1-5, with a possible D match to TRBD1 (5 bases). Between the trimmed V and J ends, which lost 4 bases and 5 bases, there was a span of 9 bases. The CDR3 extends over 13 amino acids. Germline assignment: CDR1 SNHLY and CDR2 FYNNEI. The CDR3 sequence: CASSGGWDQPQHF. As DNA, the CDR3 is TGTGCCAGCAGTGGGGGCTGGGATCAGCCCCAGCATTTT.

The chain carries TRBV29-1 and TRBJ1-1, with 10 nucleotides matching TRBD1. This CDR3 spans 13 amino acids. After removal of 6 bases from V and 4 bases from J, the junction contained 5 bases not matched to a gene. Germline CDR1 SQVTM, CDR2 ANQGSEA. Here the CDR3 reads CSVHDRGRTEAFF. The CDR3 DNA sequence: TGCAGCGTACATGACAGGGGGCGCACTGAAGCTTTCTTT.

CDR3 region: CASSLGEYSPLHF. The CDR3 nucleotides are TGTGCCAGCAGCTTAGGAGAGTATTCACCCCTCCACTTT. J is TRBJ1-6 and V is TRBV13; D is uncertain. V was pared by 0 bases and J by 8 bases, with 5 bases between. There are 13 residues in the CDR3. Per germline, CDR1 PRHDT and CDR2 FYEKMQ (reference sequence).

The gene calls are TRBV6-2 or TRBV6-3 and TRBJ1-2; D may be TRBD1 (6 bases). CDR1 and CDR2 (germline): MNHEY, SVGEGT. V shed 5 bases and J shed 8 bases, with 15 bases lying between them. This CDR3 has 13 amino acids. Written as DNA, the CDR3 is TGTGCCAGCAGTACGGGACACTTAAACGGCTACACCTTC. It translates to CASSTGHLNGYTF.

The chain couples TRBV10-1 to TRBJ2-1, with D possibly matching TRBD2 (5 bases). CDR1 and CDR2 (germline): WNHNN, SYGVQD (reference sequence). There are 14 residues in the CDR3. Trimming shortened V by 0 bases and J by 3 bases, and 6 bases separated the two germline ends. In nucleotides, the CDR3 is TGCGCCAGCAGTGAGTCAGGGAGCTACAATGAGCAGTTCTTC. Its translation: CASSESGSYNEQFF.

V and J are TRBV2 and TRBJ2-2, with TRBD1 as a possible D gene (5 bases). CDR1 and CDR2 (germline): SNHLY, FYNNEI. The CDR3 contains 14 residues. Trimming took 7 bases from V and 5 from J, leaving 14 bases between them. This CDR3 reads CASKSDRETGELFF. CDR3 nucleotides: TGTGCCAGCAAATCCGACAGAGAAACCGGGGAGCTGTTTTTT.

The chain uses TRBV5-5 and TRBJ1-1; D is perhaps TRBD1 (6 bases). The germline V gene encodes CDR1 SGHKS and CDR2 YYEKEE (reference sequence). The V gene lost 2 bases and the J gene lost 1 base, with 6 bases spanning the gap. This CDR3 region has 13 residues. The CDR3 DNA is TGTGCCAGCAGCTTACAGGGGAACACTGAAGCTTTCTTT. This encodes CASSLQGNTEAFF.

This chain connects TRBV10-1 to TRBJ2-1, with 8 bases lining up with TRBD2. The CDR3 extends over 16 amino acids. V shed 3 bases and J 3 bases; nucleotides not matched to a gene: 7. CDR1 and CDR2 from the germline V gene are WNHNN and SYGVQD (reference sequence). CDR3 region: CASSDTGTSLYNEQFF. The CDR3 nucleotides are TGCGCCAGCAGTGACACCGGGACTAGTCTCTACAATGAGCAGTTCTTC.

The chain's CDR3 is CASIRQGAAHGYTF. CDR3 in DNA: TGTGCCAGCATTCGACAGGGGGCTGCACACGGCTACACCTTC. The chain couples TRBV28 to TRBJ1-2; 10 bases fit TRBD1. Losses at the gene ends were 7 bases for V and 8 bases for J; bases not matched to a gene: 10. Germline V gene data show CDR1 as MDHEN and CDR2 as SYDVKM. The CDR3 is made up of 14 amino acids.

The chain combines TRBV18 with TRBJ1-4; D might be TRBD1 (6 bases). Germline CDR1 KGHSH, CDR2 LQKENI. This CDR3 is built from 15 residues. The V end was cut by 3 bases, the J end by 6 bases, with 14 bases between. The CDR3 region is CASSPLGGRYEKLFF. CDR3 nucleotide sequence: TGTGCCAGCTCACCCTTAGGGGGTAGATATGAAAAACTGTTTTTT.

The V and J genes are TRBV6-2 or TRBV6-3 and TRBJ1-2; 9 bases fit TRBD1. This CDR3 spans 18 amino acids. Germline CDR1 and CDR2: MNHEY and SVGEGT. V lost 6 bases to trimming and J lost 4 bases; unmatched junction nucleotides: 18. CDR3: CASSTTGTGTLRAYGYTF. DNA of the CDR3: TGTGCCAGCAGCACAACAGGGACAGGGACCTTACGGGCCTATGGCTACACCTTC.

This clone was seen a handful of times. V gene TRBV28 combines with J gene TRBJ1-1, with TRBD1 identical over 12 bases. The CDR3 is 20 amino acids. CDR1 is MDHEN, CDR2 SYDVKM, per germline. V lost 5 bases, J lost 2 bases, and 18 bases stayed unmatched. CDR3 sequence reads: CASSELGTGGLGVGNTEAFF. As DNA, the CDR3 is TGTGCCAGCAGTGAACTCGGGACAGGGGGCTTGGGGGTTGGAAACACTGAAGCTTTCTTT.

CDR3 protein: CATSRAGTYEQYF. CDR3 bases: TGTGCCACCAGCAGGGCAGGGACCTACGAGCAGTACTTC. The chain recombines TRBV15 with TRBJ2-7; the D gene is possibly TRBD1 (5 bases). The CDR3 covers 13 residues. Trimming stripped 3 bases from V and 2 bases from J, with 8 bases between. Germline CDR1 reads LNHNV; CDR2 reads YYDKDF (reference sequence). The whole variable domain, remainder taken from reference TRBV15 and TRBJ2-7, is DAMVIQNPRYQVTQFGKPVTLSCSQTLNHNVMYWYQQKSSQAPKLLFHYYDKDFNNEADTPDNFQSRRPNTSFCFLDIRSPGLGDTAMYLCATSRAGTYEQYFGPGTRLTVT.

This chain uses TRBV4-3 with TRBJ2-1; TRBD2 aligns across 11 bases. The CDR3 is 21 amino acids. J gave up 3 bases and V 3 bases, and 19 bases lay outside the gene matches. The germline gives CDR1 LGHNA, CDR2 YSLEER. The CDR3 spells CASSHLPPSSGGLNIYNEQFF. CDR3 in DNA: TGCGCCAGCAGCCATCTGCCCCCTTCTAGCGGGGGGCTTAACATCTACAATGAGCAGTTCTTC.

The chain employs TRBV3-1 (or the pseudogene TRBV3-2) and TRBJ1-3, with 7 bases fitting TRBD1. There are 16 residues in the CDR3. Losses at the gene ends were 4 bases for V and 5 bases for J; bases not matched to a gene: 11. CDR1 and CDR2 (germline): LGHDT, YNNKEL (reference sequence). The CDR3 coding sequence is TGTGCCAGCAGCCTAACAGGGGCCGATGCGAGAAACACCATATATTTT. Translating gives CASSLTGADARNTIYF.

This rearrangement joins TRBV6-2 or TRBV6-3 to TRBJ1-2, with 9 nucleotides matching TRBD1. Germline loops: CDR1 MNHEY, CDR2 SVGEGT. This CDR3 is 14 amino acids long. V gave up 5 bases and J gave up 8 bases; unmatched junction bases: 9. The CDR3 spells CASSATQGASGYTF. In DNA, the CDR3 is TGTGCCAGCAGTGCGACACAGGGGGCTAGCGGCTACACCTTC.

This clone was detected only a few times. The rearrangement joins TRBV6-5 to TRBJ2-7; D perhaps matches TRBD1 (5 bases). This CDR3 has 13 residues. Per the germline V gene, CDR1 is MNHEY and CDR2 is SVGAGI. V lost 5 bases to trimming and J lost 4 bases, with 12 bases between them. Here the CDR3 DNA reads TGTGCCAGCAGTCCTACCAACAGGTACGAGCAGTACGTC. This translates into CASSPTNRYEQYV.